This entry is about one T cell receptor beta chain. The antigen is not known. The junction departs from germline at one end; a sequencing error may be responsible. 60 Vbeta and 13 Jbeta primers were used in PCR. Libraries were prepared by immunoSEQ multiplex PCR; TCRdb keeps only in-frame clonotypes and omits some of them. The sample lists 150,000 to 160,000 clones, about three quarters occurring once. This sample is drawn from a study of cytomegalovirus exposure and HLA in healthy donors. Study outcomes and limitations: Specificity for CMV antigens was confirmed in vitro for three of the CMV-associated chains.

The CDR3 consists of 15 residues. Per germline, CDR1 SSHAT and CDR2 FNYEAQ (reference sequence). V and J are TRBV7-7 and TRBJ2-1; possibly TRBD2 for D (7 bases). The sequence derives from a middle-aged woman in good health and CMV-seronegative. The material sequenced was PBMCs. The CDR3 DNA reads TGTGCTAGCAGCCCAGGGGAGGGGGGGTACAATGAGCAGTTCTTC. Its translation: CASSPGEGGYNEQFF.